The 17 T cell receptor beta chains reported below all come from one sample, sequenced in a study of cytomegalovirus exposure and HLA in healthy donors. Amplification used 60 Vbeta primers and 13 Jbeta primers. TCRdb's copy holds only in-frame clones and misses some; the assay was immunoSEQ multiplex PCR. The sample table includes about 96,000 clones. Source material: PBMCs. The receptor set was obtained from a woman younger than 45 in good health and CMV-seronegative.

CDR3 in DNA: TGTGCCACCGAAGGGACAGGTCCCTACGAGCAGTACTTC. This gives the protein CATEGTGPYEQYF. This chain uses TRBV28 with TRBJ2-7, with 8 bases identical to TRBD1. CDR3 length: 13 amino acids. The J segment lost 2 bases and the V segment lost 10 bases, leaving 7 bases of the junction unmatched. Per the germline V gene, CDR1 is MDHEN and CDR2 is SYDVKM.

The rearrangement links TRBV6-5 to TRBJ1-2; D unclear. Looked up from germline, CDR1 is MNHEY and CDR2 is SVGAGI. There are 12 residues in the CDR3. Trimming shortened V by 7 bases and J by 5 bases, and 11 bases separated the two germline ends. CDR3: CASNDGLYGYTF. The CDR3 coding sequence is TGTGCCAGCAACGACGGACTATATGGCTACACCTTC.

V is TRBV30 and J is TRBJ2-3; TRBD1 agrees at 7 bases. CDR3 length equals 14 residues. With V trimmed by 1 base and J by 0 bases, 1 base remained unmatched. CDR1 is GTSNPN and CDR2 is SVGIG in the germline V gene (reference sequence). In DNA, the CDR3 is TGTGCCTGGAGTGAGGGACAGAGCACAGATACGCAGTATTTT. Protein: CAWSEGQSTDTQYF.

The rearrangement joins TRBV5-1 to TRBJ1-1; D not certain. V was pared by 4 bases and J by 4 bases, with 8 bases between. Germline-derived CDR1 and CDR2 are SGHRS and YFSETQ. This CDR3 comprises 12 residues. CDR3 nucleotide sequence: TGCGCCAGCAGCCGCCCCGGCACTGAAGCTTTCTTT. This sequence encodes CASSRPGTEAFF.

The chain employs TRBV6-1 and TRBJ2-4, with D possibly being TRBD2 (6 bases). Trimming took 6 bases from V and 1 from J, leaving 10 bases between them. The germline V gene encodes CDR1 MNHNS and CDR2 SASEGT. CDR3 length: 14 residues. The CDR3 spells CASRGGEAKNIQYF. As DNA, the CDR3 is TGTGCCAGCAGGGGCGGGGAGGCCAAAAACATTCAGTACTTC.

The chain is built from TRBV28 and TRBJ2-7; a weak D match, TRBD2 (6 bases). V lost 5 bases, J lost 2 bases, and 16 bases lay in between. This CDR3 is 15 amino acids long. Germline CDR1 is MDHEN and CDR2 is SYDVKM. CDR3 nucleotide sequence: TGTGCCAGCAGTGGCCCCGGGACTTCTCCCTACGAGCAGTACTTC. It is translated as CASSGPGTSPYEQYF.

V is TRBV28 and J is TRBJ1-2; 11 positions agree with TRBD1. The CDR3 runs to 16 residues. V lost 4 bases to trimming and J lost 5 bases; unmatched junction nucleotides: 9. Per germline, CDR1 MDHEN and CDR2 SYDVKM. The CDR3 coding sequence is TGTGCCAGCAGTTGGGGACAGGGGGGGATCGGATATGGCTACACCTTC. Its protein product is CASSWGQGGIGYGYTF.

This rearrangement joins TRBV5-1 to TRBJ2-7, with 10 bases lining up with TRBD1. The trim removed 3 bases at V and 3 bases at J, leaving 9 bases unmatched. Germline assignment: CDR1 SGHRS and CDR2 YFSETQ. This CDR3 spans 16 amino acids. The CDR3 reads CASSSSQTGGYYEQYF. The DNA for the CDR3 is TGCGCCAGCAGCTCATCCCAGACAGGGGGCTACTACGAGCAGTACTTC. The complete variable domain, with remaining parts taken from reference TRBV5-1 and TRBJ2-7, reads KAGVTQTPRYLIKTRGQQVTLSCSPISGHRSVSWYQQTPGQGLQFLFEYFSETQRNKGNFPGRFSGRQFSNSRSEMNVSTLELGDSALYLCASSSSQTGGYYEQYFGPGTRLTVT.

V gene TRBV10-3 combines with J gene TRBJ2-7; no clear D. This CDR3 has 14 amino acids. V lost 5 bases and J lost 1, with 12 bases in between. Germline CDR1 reads ENHRY; CDR2 reads SYGVKD. The DNA for the CDR3 is TGTGCCATCAGTATGACTGGATTTTCCTACGAGCAGTACTTC. The encoded protein is CAISMTGFSYEQYF.

The V gene is TRBV19, the J gene TRBJ2-1, with a possible D match to TRBD2 (6 bases). Germline CDR1 is LNHDA and CDR2 is SQIVND (reference sequence). The CDR3 consists of 14 residues. Trimming removed 8 bases at V and 0 bases at J, with 11 bases between. CDR3 bases: TGTGCCAGTCAGGTCGGGAGCTCCTACAATGAGCAGTTCTTC. It specifies CASQVGSSYNEQFF. The full variable domain, completed using reference TRBV19 and TRBJ2-1, is DGGITQSPKYLFRKEGQNVTLSCEQNLNHDAMYWYRQDPGQGLRLIYYSQIVNDFQKGDIAEGYSVSREKKESFPLTVTSAQKNPTAFYLCASQVGSSYNEQFFGPGTRLTVL.

The chain joins TRBV6-5 to TRBJ2-2, with D perhaps TRBD2 (6 bases). The V end was cut by 7 bases, the J end by 7 bases, with 16 bases between. The CDR3 has 14 amino acids. The germline CDR1 and CDR2 sequences are MNHEY and SVGAGI. The CDR3 DNA is TGTGCCAGCACCTACGGAGGGGCCGGCGGGGAGCTGTTTTTT. It is translated as CASTYGGAGGELFF.

Comment on this clone: This CDR3 is also generated by other DNA sequences in the sample. The chain has TRBV28 and TRBJ1-1; D gene unclear. Deletions cut 5 bases from V and 3 bases from J, with 10 bases between. This CDR3 contains 13 residues. CDR1 and CDR2 from the germline V gene are MDHEN and SYDVKM. CDR3 coding DNA: TGTGCCAGCAGTCTCTTGGAGGACACTGAAGCTTTCTTT. This codes for CASSLLEDTEAFF.

The chain employs TRBV2 and TRBJ2-7; 7 nucleotides line up with TRBD2. The germline CDR1 and CDR2 sequences are SNHLY and FYNNEI. CDR3 length equals 13 residues. J lost 6 bases, V lost 7 bases, and 9 bases had no gene match. CDR3 region: CASTLTPGGEQYF. The CDR3 bases are TGTGCCAGCACCTTGACCCCGGGGGGCGAGCAGTACTTC.

The gene calls are TRBV9 and TRBJ2-3, with TRBD2 identical over 13 bases. V shed 4 bases and J 3 bases; nucleotides not matched to a gene: 2. The V gene's germline CDR1 is SGDLS and CDR2 YYNGEE. The CDR3 has 15 residues. CDR3 in amino acids: CASSTSGGATDTQYF. The CDR3 DNA reads as TGTGCCAGCAGCACTAGCGGGGGGGCTACAGATACGCAGTATTTT.

V and J are TRBV2 and TRBJ2-5; D perhaps matches TRBD1 (7 bases). Germline CDR1 SNHLY, CDR2 FYNNEI. CDR3 size: 14 residues. The V end lost 2 bases, the J end lost 2 bases, and 9 bases lay between the germline ends. CDR3 nucleotide sequence: TGTGCCAGCAGTGAACAGGGGGGACAAGAGACCCAGTACTTC. Its translation: CASSEQGGQETQYF.

The rearrangement joins TRBV4-1 to TRBJ2-1; 12 nucleotides agree with TRBD1. V shed 4 bases, J shed 0 bases, and the junction held 13 bases outside the gene matches. Germline CDR1 reads MGHRA; CDR2 reads YSYEKL. This CDR3 comprises 20 residues. This CDR3 is CASSPYEGQGATSSYNEQFF. The CDR3 region has the DNA TGCGCCAGCAGCCCCTATGAGGGACAGGGGGCTACGAGCTCCTACAATGAGCAGTTCTTC.

The rearrangement uses TRBV25-1 and TRBJ1-3, with 10 nucleotides matching TRBD1. The trim removed 3 bases at V and 4 bases at J, leaving 9 bases unmatched. Per the germline V gene, CDR1 is MGHDK and CDR2 is SYGVNS. The CDR3 is 17 amino acids. CDR3 protein: CASSDPRQGATGNTIYF. The DNA of the CDR3 is TGTGCCAGCAGTGACCCCAGACAGGGGGCGACGGGAAACACCATATATTTT.